These 6 T cell receptor beta chains were all obtained from the same sample, sequenced in a study of OX40 agonist ivuxolimab in advanced cancers. Method: immunoSEQ multiplex PCR; TCRdb's copy keeps in-frame clones and lacks some. The data contain fewer than 85,000 clones, approximately 80% of them singletons. This material consisted of CD4+ or CD8+ T cells sorted from blood, taken in a trial of the OX40 agonist ivuxolimab. These receptors were obtained from an adult with an advanced solid tumor such as melanoma, head and neck, liver or kidney cancer.

This clone is medium-sized by share. The rearrangement uses TRBV18 and TRBJ1-3; 7 bases agree with TRBD1. CDR1 is KGHSH, CDR2 LQKENI, per germline. The CDR3 totals 16 residues. Germline trimming cut 5 bases from V and 4 bases from J; bases unmatched to any gene: 11. Here the CDR3 DNA reads TGTGCCAGCTCAGGGACAGCAACCGCTCCGGGAAACACCATATATTTT. This sequence encodes CASSGTATAPGNTIYF.

This clone was counted only a few times. The genes are TRBV5-4 and TRBJ2-3; 7 nucleotides line up with TRBD1. Germline-derived CDR1 and CDR2 are SGHNT and YYREEE (reference sequence). CDR3 length: 14 residues. J lost 4 bases, V lost 3 bases, and 5 bases had no gene match. The CDR3 sequence is CASSSRQGADTQYF. CDR3 sequence (DNA): TGTGCCAGCAGCTCCCGACAGGGCGCAGATACGCAGTATTTT. Filled out from reference TRBV5-4 and TRBJ2-3, the complete variable domain reads ETGVTQSPTHLIKTRGQQVTLRCSSQSGHNTVSWYQQALGQGPQFIFQYYREEENGRGNFPPRFSGLQFPNYSSELNVNALELDDSALYLCASSSRQGADTQYFGPGTRLTVL.

J is TRBJ1-1 and V is TRBV7-9; a possible D gene is TRBD1 (6 bases). Germline lookup yields CDR1 SEHNR and CDR2 FQNEAQ (reference sequence). V dropped 3 bases and J dropped 5 bases, with 13 bases sitting between them. CDR3 length equals 14 residues. The CDR3 DNA sequence: TGTGCCAGCAGCTTGGGGGCGGTGGATACTGAAGCTTTCTTT. It specifies CASSLGAVDTEAFF.

The chain is built from TRBV2 and TRBJ1-5; D gene unclear. The germline CDR1 and CDR2 sequences are SNHLY and FYNNEI. V lost 5 bases and J lost 11, with 19 bases in between. The length of the CDR3 is 14 residues. CDR3 amino acids: CASSPSSDTLAQHF. The CDR3 DNA follows: TGTGCCAGCAGTCCCTCGTCAGATACCCTGGCCCAGCATTTT.

This rearrangement joins TRBV4-2 to TRBJ2-5, with D unresolved. The germline V gene encodes CDR1 LGHNA and CDR2 YNFKEQ. The V end was cut by 1 base, the J end by 5 bases, with 8 bases between. CDR3 size: 13 residues. The CDR3 DNA reads as TGTGCCAGCAGCCAAGGGGTAGGGGAGACCCAGTACTTC. Encoded protein: CASSQGVGETQYF.

The chain joins TRBV2 to TRBJ1-5; unclear D gene. Trimming removed 5 bases from V and 6 bases from J, with 11 bases in between. The CDR3 consists of 13 residues. CDR1 and CDR2 (germline): SNHLY, FYNNEI. The CDR3 region is CASSPQEGQPQHF. CDR3 in DNA: TGTGCCAGCAGTCCCCAAGAGGGTCAGCCCCAGCATTTT.